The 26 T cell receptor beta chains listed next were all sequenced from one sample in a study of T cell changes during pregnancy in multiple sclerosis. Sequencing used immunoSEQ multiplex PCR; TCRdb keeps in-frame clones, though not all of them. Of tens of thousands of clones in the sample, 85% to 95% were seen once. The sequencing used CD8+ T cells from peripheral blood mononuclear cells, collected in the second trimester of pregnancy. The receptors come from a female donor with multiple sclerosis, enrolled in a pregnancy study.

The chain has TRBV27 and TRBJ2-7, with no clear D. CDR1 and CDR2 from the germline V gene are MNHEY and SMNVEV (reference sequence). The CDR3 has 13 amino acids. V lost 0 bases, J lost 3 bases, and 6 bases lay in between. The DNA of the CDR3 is TGTGCCAGCAGTTTATCTGGAGTCTACGAGCAGTACTTC. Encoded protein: CASSLSGVYEQYF.

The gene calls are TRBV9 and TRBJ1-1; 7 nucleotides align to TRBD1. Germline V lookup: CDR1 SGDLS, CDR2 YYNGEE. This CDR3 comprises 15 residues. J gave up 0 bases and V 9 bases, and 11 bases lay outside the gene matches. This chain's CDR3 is CATSPTGMLNTEAFF. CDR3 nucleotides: TGTGCCACCTCTCCGACAGGGATGCTGAACACTGAAGCTTTCTTT.

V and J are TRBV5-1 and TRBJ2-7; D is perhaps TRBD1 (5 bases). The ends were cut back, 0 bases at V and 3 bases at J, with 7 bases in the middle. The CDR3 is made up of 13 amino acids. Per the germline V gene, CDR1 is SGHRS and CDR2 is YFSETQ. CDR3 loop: CASSLGTGYEQYF. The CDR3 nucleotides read TGCGCCAGCAGCTTGGGTACAGGCTACGAGCAGTACTTC.

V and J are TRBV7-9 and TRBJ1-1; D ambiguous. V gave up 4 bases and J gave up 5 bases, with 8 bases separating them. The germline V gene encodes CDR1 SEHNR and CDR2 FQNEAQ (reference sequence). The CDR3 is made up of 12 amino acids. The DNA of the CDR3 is TGTGCCAGCAGCTCCGCCGGGACTGAAGCTTTCTTT. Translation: CASSSAGTEAFF.

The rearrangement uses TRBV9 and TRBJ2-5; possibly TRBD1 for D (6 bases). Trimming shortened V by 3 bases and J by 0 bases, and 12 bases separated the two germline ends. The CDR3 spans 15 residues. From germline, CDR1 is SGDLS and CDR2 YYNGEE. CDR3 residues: CASSALWGHQETQYF. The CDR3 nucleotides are TGTGCCAGCAGCGCCCTCTGGGGGCACCAAGAGACCCAGTACTTC.

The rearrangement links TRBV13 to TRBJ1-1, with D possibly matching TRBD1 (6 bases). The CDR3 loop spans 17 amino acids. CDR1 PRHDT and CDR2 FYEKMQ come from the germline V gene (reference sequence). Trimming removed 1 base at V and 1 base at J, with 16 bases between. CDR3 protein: CASSLDPSTGKNTEAFF. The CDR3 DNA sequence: TGTGCCAGCAGCTTAGATCCAAGTACAGGGAAGAACACTGAAGCTTTCTTT. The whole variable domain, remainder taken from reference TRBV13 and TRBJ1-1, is AAGVIQSPRHLIKEKRETATLKCYPIPRHDTVYWYQQGPGQDPQFLISFYEKMQSDKGSIPDRFSAQQFSDYHSELNMSSLELGDSALYFCASSLDPSTGKNTEAFFGQGTRLTVV.

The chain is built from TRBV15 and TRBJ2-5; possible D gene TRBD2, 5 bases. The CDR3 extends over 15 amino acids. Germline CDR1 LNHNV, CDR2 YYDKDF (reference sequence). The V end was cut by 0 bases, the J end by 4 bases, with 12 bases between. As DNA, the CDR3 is TGTGCCACCAGCAGAGAACGGGGAAGTCCAGAGACCCAGTACTTC. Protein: CATSRERGSPETQYF.

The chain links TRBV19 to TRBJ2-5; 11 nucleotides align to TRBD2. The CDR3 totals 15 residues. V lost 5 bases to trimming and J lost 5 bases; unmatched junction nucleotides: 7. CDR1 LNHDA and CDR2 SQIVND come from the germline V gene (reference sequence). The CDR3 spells CASSPLAGGWETQYF. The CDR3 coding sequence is TGTGCCAGTAGTCCGTTAGCGGGGGGGTGGGAGACCCAGTACTTC.

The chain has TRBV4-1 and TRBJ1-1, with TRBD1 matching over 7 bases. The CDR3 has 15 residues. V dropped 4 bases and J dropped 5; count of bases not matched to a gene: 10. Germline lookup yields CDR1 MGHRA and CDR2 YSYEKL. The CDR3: CASSPTQGIRTEAFF. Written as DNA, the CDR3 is TGCGCCAGCAGCCCAACACAGGGGATTAGGACTGAAGCTTTCTTT.

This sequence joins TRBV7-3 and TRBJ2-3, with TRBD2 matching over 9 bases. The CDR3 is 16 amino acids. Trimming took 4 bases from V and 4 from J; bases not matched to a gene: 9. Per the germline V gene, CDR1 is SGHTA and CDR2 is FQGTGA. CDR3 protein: CASSSVSGRAADTQYF. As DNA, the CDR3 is TGTGCCAGCAGCTCGGTTAGCGGGAGAGCGGCAGATACGCAGTATTTT. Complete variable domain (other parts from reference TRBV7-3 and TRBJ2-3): GAGVSQTPSNKVTEKGKYVELRCDPISGHTALYWYRQSLGQGPEFLIYFQGTGAADDSGLPNDRFFAVRPEGSVSTLKIQRTERGDSAVYLCASSSVSGRAADTQYFGPGTRLTVL.

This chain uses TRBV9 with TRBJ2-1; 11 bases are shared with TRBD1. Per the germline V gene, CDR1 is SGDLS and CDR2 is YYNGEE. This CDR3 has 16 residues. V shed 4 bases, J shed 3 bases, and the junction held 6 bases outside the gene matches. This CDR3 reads CASSQGTGGYYNEQFF. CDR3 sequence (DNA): TGTGCCAGCAGCCAAGGGACAGGGGGATACTACAATGAGCAGTTCTTC.

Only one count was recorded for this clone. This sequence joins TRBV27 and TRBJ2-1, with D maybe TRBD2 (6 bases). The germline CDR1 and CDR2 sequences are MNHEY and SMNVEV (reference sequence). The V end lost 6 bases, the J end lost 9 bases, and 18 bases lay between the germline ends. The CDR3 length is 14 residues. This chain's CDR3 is CASRGRDLGGEQFF. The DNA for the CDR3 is TGTGCCAGCAGGGGCCGGGACTTGGGGGGTGAGCAGTTCTTC.

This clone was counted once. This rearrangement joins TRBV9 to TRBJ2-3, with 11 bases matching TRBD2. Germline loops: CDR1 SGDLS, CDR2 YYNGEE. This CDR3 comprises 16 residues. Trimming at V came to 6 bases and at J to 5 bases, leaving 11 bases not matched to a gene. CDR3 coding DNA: TGTGCCAGCAACACACCCCTAGCGGGAGGTGGAGATACGCAGTATTTT. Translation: CASNTPLAGGGDTQYF.

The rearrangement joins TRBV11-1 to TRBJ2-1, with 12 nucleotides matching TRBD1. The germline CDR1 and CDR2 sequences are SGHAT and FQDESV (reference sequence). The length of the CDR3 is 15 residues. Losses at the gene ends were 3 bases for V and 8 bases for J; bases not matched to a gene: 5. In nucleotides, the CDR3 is TGTGCCAGCAGCTTCGGGACAGGGGGCGGAGATGAGCAGTTCTTC. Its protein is CASSFGTGGGDEQFF.

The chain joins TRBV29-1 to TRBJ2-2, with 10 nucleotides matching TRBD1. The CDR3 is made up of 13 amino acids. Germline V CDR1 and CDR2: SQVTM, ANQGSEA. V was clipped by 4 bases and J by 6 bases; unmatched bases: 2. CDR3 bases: TGCAGCGTTGGGACAGGGGGATCCGGGGAGCTGTTTTTT. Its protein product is CSVGTGGSGELFF.

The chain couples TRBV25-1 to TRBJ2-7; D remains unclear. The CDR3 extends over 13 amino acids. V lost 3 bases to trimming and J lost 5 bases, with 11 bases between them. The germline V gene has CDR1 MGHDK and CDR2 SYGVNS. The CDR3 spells CASSDLSPHEQYF. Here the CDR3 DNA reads TGTGCCAGCAGTGATCTTAGTCCCCACGAGCAGTACTTC.

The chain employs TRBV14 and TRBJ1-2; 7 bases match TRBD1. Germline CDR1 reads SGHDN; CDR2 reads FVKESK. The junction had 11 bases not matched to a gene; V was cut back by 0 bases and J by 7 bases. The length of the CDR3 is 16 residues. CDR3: CASSQDRGPGRRGYTF. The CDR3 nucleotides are TGTGCCAGCAGCCAAGATAGGGGGCCGGGACGGCGTGGCTACACCTTC.

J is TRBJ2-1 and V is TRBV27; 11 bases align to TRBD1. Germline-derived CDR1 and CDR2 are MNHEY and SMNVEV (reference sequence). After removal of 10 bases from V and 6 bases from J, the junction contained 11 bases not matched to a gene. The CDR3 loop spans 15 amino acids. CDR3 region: CATGTGGRSSNEQFF. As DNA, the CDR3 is TGTGCCACCGGGACAGGGGGAAGGAGTAGCAATGAGCAGTTCTTC.

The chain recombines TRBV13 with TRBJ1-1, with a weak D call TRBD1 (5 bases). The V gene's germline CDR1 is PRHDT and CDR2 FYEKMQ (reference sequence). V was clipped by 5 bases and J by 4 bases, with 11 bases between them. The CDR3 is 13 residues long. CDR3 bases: TGTGCCAGCAGCCCCCTAAGGGGCACTGAAGCTTTCTTT. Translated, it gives CASSPLRGTEAFF.

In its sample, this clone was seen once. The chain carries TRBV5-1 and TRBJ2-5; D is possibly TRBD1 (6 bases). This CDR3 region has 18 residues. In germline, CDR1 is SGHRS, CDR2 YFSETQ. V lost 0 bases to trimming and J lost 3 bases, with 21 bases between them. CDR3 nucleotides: TGCGCCAGCAGCTTGGATTTTTGGTGGGGGACACCAGAAGAGACCCAGTACTTC. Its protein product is CASSLDFWWGTPEETQYF. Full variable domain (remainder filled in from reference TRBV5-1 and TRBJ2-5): KAGVTQTPRYLIKTRGQQVTLSCSPISGHRSVSWYQQTPGQGLQFLFEYFSETQRNKGNFPGRFSGRQFSNSRSEMNVSTLELGDSALYLCASSLDFWWGTPEETQYFGPGTRLLVL.

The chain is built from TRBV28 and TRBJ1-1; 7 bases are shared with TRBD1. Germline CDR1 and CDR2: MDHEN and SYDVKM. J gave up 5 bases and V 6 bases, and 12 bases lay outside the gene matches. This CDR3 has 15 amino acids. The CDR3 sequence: CASRRQGNWETEAFF. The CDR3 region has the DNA TGTGCCAGCAGGCGACAGGGAAATTGGGAAACTGAAGCTTTCTTT.

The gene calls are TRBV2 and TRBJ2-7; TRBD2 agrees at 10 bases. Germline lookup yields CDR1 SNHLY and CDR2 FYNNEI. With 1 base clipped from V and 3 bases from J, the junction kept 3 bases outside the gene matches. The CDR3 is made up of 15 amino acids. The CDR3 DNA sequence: TGTGCCAGCAGTGAAGGACTAGCGGGTTTCTACGAGCAGTACTTC. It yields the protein CASSEGLAGFYEQYF. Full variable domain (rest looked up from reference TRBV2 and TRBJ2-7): EPEVTQTPSHQVTQMGQEVILRCVPISNHLYFYWYRQILGQKVEFLVSFYNNEISEKSEIFDDQFSVERPDGSNFTLKIRSTKLEDSAMYFCASSEGLAGFYEQYFGPGTRLTVT.

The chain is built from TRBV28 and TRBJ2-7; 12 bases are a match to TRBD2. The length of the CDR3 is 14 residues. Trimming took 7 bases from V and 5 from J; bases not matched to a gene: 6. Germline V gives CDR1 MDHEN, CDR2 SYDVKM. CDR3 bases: TGTGCCAGCACCCTACGGACTAGCGGGAACGAGCAGTACTTC. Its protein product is CASTLRTSGNEQYF.

Written as DNA, the CDR3 is TGTGCCAGCAGCTTAGAGGCTAGCGGGGGTACCTACGAGCAGTACTTC. Its protein is CASSLEASGGTYEQYF. The J gene is TRBJ2-7, the V gene TRBV11-2; 10 bases fit TRBD2. The junction had 4 bases not matched to a gene; V was cut back by 0 bases and J by 2 bases. This CDR3 is 16 amino acids long. Germline CDR1 reads SGHAT; CDR2 reads FQNNGV.

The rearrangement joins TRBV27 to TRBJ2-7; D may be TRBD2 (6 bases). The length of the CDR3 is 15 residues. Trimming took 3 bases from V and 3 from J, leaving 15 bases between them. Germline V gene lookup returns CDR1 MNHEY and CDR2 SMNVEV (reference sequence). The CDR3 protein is CASSLAGLSFYEQYF. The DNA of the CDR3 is TGTGCCAGCAGTTTGGCGGGGCTATCTTTCTACGAGCAGTACTTC.

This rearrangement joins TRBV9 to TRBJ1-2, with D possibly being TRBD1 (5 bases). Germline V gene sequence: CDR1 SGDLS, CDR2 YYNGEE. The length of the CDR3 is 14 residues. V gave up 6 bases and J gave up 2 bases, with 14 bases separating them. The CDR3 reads CASNAGDFNYGYTF. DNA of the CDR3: TGTGCCAGCAACGCCGGGGACTTCAACTATGGCTACACCTTC.